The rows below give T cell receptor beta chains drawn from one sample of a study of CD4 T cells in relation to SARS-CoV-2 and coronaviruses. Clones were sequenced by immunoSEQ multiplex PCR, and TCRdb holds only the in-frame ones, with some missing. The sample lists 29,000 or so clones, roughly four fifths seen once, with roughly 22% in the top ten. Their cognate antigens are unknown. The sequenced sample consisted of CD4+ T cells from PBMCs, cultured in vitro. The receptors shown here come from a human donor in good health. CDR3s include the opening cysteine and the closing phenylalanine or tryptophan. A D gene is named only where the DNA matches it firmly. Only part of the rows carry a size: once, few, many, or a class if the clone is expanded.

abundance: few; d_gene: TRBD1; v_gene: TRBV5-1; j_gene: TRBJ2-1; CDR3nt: TGCGCCAGCAGCTTGGTGGGACAGGGCGTCGATGAGCAGTTCTTC; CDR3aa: CASSLVGQGVDEQFF
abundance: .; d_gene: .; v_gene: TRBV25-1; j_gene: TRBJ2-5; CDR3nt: TGTGCCAGCAGTGATCCCCGGACAGCCCCACAAGAGACCCAGTACTTC; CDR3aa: CASSDPRTAPQETQYF
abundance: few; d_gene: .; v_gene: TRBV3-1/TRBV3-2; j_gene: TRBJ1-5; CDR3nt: TGTGCCAGCAGCCAACAGGCGGGGCGCAATCAGCCCCAGCATTTT; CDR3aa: CASSQQAGRNQPQHF
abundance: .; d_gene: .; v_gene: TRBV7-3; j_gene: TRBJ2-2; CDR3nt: TGTGCCAGCAGCTTTAACCCCAGGGGAGCCGGGGAGCTGTTTTTT; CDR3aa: CASSFNPRGAGELFF
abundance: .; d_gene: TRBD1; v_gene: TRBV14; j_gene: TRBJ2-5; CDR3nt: TGTGCCAGCAGCCAAGACCCCCTCAGGGGGTGGGAGACCCAGTACTTC; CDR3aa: CASSQDPLRGWETQYF
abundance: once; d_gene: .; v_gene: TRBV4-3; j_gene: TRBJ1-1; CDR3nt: TGCGCCAGCAGCCAGAGACGGGACACTGAAGCTTTCTTT; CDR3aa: CASSQRRDTEAFF
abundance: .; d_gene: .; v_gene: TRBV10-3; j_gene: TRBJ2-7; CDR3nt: TGTGCCATCACCAGACAACCAAGCGCCGCAGAGCAGTACTTC; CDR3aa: CAITRQPSAAEQYF
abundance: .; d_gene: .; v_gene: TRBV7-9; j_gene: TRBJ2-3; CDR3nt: TGTGCCAGCAGCTTAGAAGGCACAGATACGCAGTATTTT; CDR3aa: CASSLEGTDTQYF
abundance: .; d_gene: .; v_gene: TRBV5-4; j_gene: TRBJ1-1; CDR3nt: TGTGCCAGCAGCCCGGAAGGGGTTCTGCCAGCTTTCTTT; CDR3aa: CASSPEGVLPAFF
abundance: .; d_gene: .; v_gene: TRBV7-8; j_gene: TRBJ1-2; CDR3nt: TGTGCCAGCAGCCCTCGAATTAGGACCAAGCAGGGTTTCTATGGCTACACCTTC; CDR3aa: CASSPRIRTKQGFYGYTF
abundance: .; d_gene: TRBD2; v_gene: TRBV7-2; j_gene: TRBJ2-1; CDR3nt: TGTGCCAGCAGCTTAGCTAGCGGGGGGGTAGGTGAGCAGTTCTTC; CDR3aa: CASSLASGGVGEQFF
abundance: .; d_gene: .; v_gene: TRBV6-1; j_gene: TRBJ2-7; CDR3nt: TGTGCCAGCAGTGAAGGGGGTGGGGCCGCAGAATACGAGCAGTACTTC; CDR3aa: CASSEGGGAAEYEQYF
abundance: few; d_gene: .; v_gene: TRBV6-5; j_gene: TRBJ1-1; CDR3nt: TGTGCCAGCAGTTACTCGAGCGGGACCGTGGACACTGAAGCTTTCTTT; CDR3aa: CASSYSSGTVDTEAFF
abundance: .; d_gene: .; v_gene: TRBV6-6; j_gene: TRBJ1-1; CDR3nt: TGTGCCAGCAGTTACGACAGAGACCTCGAAGCTTTCTTT; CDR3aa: CASSYDRDLEAFF
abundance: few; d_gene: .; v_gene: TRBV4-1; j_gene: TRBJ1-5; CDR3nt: TGCGCCAGCAGCCAAAGGGGCTGGGGGCCCGGAAATCAGCCCCAGCATTTT; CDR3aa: CASSQRGWGPGNQPQHF
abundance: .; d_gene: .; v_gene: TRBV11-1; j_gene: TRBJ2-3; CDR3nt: TGTGCCAGCAGCTTACCCCCAGCAGATACGCAGTATTTT; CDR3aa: CASSLPPADTQYF
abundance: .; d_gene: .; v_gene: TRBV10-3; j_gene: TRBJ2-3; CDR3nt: TGTGCCATCAATAGTATTAGCGGTGGGGCAGATACGCAGTATTTT; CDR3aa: CAINSISGGADTQYF